Listed here are 27 T cell receptor beta chains from one sample, sequenced in a study of spatial heterogeneity in lung cancer. Time point meaning: sample taken at primary tumor resection. TCRdb reprocessed the 5' RACE reads via MiXCR and lists one record per CDR3 protein. In the table there are 39,000 or so distinct CDR3 sequences, around 7% of which are singletons. This specimen was PBMCs, taken at surgery. The receptors stem from a male donor with early-stage non-small cell lung cancer.

This clonotype was detected ten times or more. The V and J genes are TRBV7-9 and TRBJ2-3, with D unclear. The germline gives CDR1 SEHNR, CDR2 FQNEAQ (reference sequence). The CDR3 is 11 amino acids. Between the trimmed V and J ends, which lost 2 bases and 5 bases, there was a span of 2 bases. The CDR3 coding sequence is TGTGCCAGCAGCTTACTAGATACGCAGTATTTT. Translated, it gives CASSLLDTQYF.

The V call is TRBV7-2, the J call TRBJ2-1; D is ambiguous. Germline-derived CDR1 and CDR2 are SGHTA and FQGNSA. The CDR3 consists of 14 residues. Trimming took off 7 bases at V and 7 bases at J, with 17 bases between the two ends. DNA for the CDR3: TGTGCCAGCATCCCCGGATGGGCTAGAAATGAGCAGTTCTTC. It translates to CASIPGWARNEQFF.

This clonotype was counted many times. This chain uses TRBV15 with TRBJ1-2; perhaps TRBD1 as D (5 bases). There are 17 residues in the CDR3. V was trimmed by 3 bases and J by 9 bases, leaving 26 bases between them. The germline V gene has CDR1 LNHNV and CDR2 YYDKDF (reference sequence). The chain's CDR3 is CATSSGAGVQGQGSYTF. The CDR3 coding sequence is TGTGCCACCAGCAGTGGGGCCGGTGTCCAGGGTCAAGGAAGCTACACCTTC. Full variable domain (rest looked up from reference TRBV15 and TRBJ1-2): DAMVIQNPRYQVTQFGKPVTLSCSQTLNHNVMYWYQQKSSQAPKLLFHYYDKDFNNEADTPDNFQSRRPNTSFCFLDIRSPGLGDTAMYLCATSSGAGVQGQGSYTFGSGTRLTVV.

The rearrangement joins TRBV27 to TRBJ2-7, with D tentatively TRBD1 (6 bases). The CDR3 consists of 15 residues. V was shortened by 3 bases and J by 3 bases, with 15 bases between the two germline ends. The germline gives CDR1 MNHEY, CDR2 SMNVEV (reference sequence). The CDR3 is CASSFRARGGYEQYV. The CDR3 DNA reads as TGTGCCAGCAGTTTTCGGGCGAGAGGGGGCTACGAGCAGTACGTC.

This clonotype appeared many times. The chain combines TRBV20-1 with TRBJ2-4, with TRBD2 matching 12 bases. This CDR3 spans 18 amino acids. Germline V lookup: CDR1 DFQATT, CDR2 SNEGSKA (reference sequence). With V trimmed by 0 bases and J by 1 base, 7 bases remained unmatched. CDR3 protein: CSARDELAGGPAKNIQYF. The CDR3 bases are TGCAGTGCTAGAGATGAGCTAGCGGGAGGGCCTGCCAAAAACATTCAGTACTTC.

At least ten counts were recorded for this clonotype. This chain joins TRBV20-1 and TRBJ2-4, with a possible D match to TRBD2 (5 bases). Deletions cut 2 bases from V and 6 bases from J, with 14 bases between. This CDR3 comprises 14 residues. Germline loops: CDR1 DFQATT, CDR2 SNEGSKA (reference sequence). The CDR3 DNA reads TGCAGTGCTAGAAAGGCGGGTCACGGAAACATTCAGTACTTC. Its translation: CSARKAGHGNIQYF.

This sequence joins TRBV18 and TRBJ2-1, with unresolved D. The CDR3 has 14 residues. The germline V gene encodes CDR1 KGHSH and CDR2 LQKENI. Trimming took off 3 bases at V and 4 bases at J, with 10 bases between the two ends. The CDR3 region has the DNA TGTGCCAGCTCACCCTTATCTACTTACAATGAGCAGTTCTTC. Translating it yields CASSPLSTYNEQFF.

J is TRBJ2-3 and V is TRBV20-1; 8 bases line up with TRBD2. The junction had 7 bases not matched to a gene; V was cut back by 4 bases and J by 4 bases. This CDR3 contains 14 residues. Germline V gives CDR1 DFQATT, CDR2 SNEGSKA (reference sequence). CDR3 residues: CSAIMAGGADTQYF. As DNA, the CDR3 is TGCAGTGCTATTATGGCGGGAGGTGCAGATACGCAGTATTTT.

This clonotype was observed many times. The chain employs TRBV6-2 or TRBV6-3 and TRBJ2-1, with D possibly being TRBD1 (6 bases). V lost 2 bases and J lost 3, with 20 bases in between. The CDR3 extends over 18 amino acids. The germline CDR1 and CDR2 sequences are MNHEY and SVGEGT. The CDR3 protein is CASSYRTGTGPRYNEQFF. The DNA for the CDR3 is TGTGCCAGCAGTTACCGTACAGGGACCGGACCCCGCTACAATGAGCAGTTCTTC.

This clonotype was picked up a small number of times. This chain joins TRBV5-6 and TRBJ1-6; maybe TRBD1 (5 bases). The germline V and J ends were trimmed by 4 bases and 5 bases, with 19 bases remaining between them. The length of the CDR3 is 17 residues. The germline V gene has CDR1 SGHDT and CDR2 YYEEEE. The chain's CDR3 is CASSLGGRTANNSPLHF. CDR3 DNA: TGTGCCAGCAGCCTGGGGGGAAGGACCGCCAATAATTCACCCCTCCACTTT.

This clonotype has just a few counts. The V call is TRBV5-6, the J call TRBJ2-6; D possibly corresponds to TRBD1 (6 bases). Looked up from germline, CDR1 is SGHDT and CDR2 is YYEEEE. The CDR3 extends over 16 amino acids. Trimming left V 1 base short and J 2 bases short, with 10 bases between. CDR3 nucleotides: TGTGCCAGCAGCTTGAATCCAGGGGCTGGGGCCAACGTCCTGACTTTC. Translated, it gives CASSLNPGAGANVLTF.

In this sample, this clonotype turned up many times. J is TRBJ1-1 and V is TRBV2; TRBD1 is a possible D gene (5 bases). CDR1 and CDR2 (germline): SNHLY, FYNNEI. The CDR3 is 14 amino acids. V lost 7 bases and J 3 bases, leaving 15 bases between the germline ends. The CDR3 loop is CASMGRGRDTEAFF. CDR3 in DNA: TGTGCCAGCATGGGACGAGGGAGGGACACTGAAGCTTTCTTT.

This clonotype was counted many times. The chain links TRBV27 to TRBJ1-1; the D is unclear. V dropped 5 bases and J dropped 0 bases, with 10 bases sitting between them. The CDR3 spans 14 residues. Germline V CDR1 and CDR2: MNHEY, SMNVEV (reference sequence). CDR3 sequence reads: CASSKHSLNTEAFF. In DNA form, the CDR3 reads TGTGCCAGCAGTAAACACTCTTTGAACACTGAAGCTTTCTTT.

The sample holds many counts of this clonotype. V gene TRBV20-1 combines with J gene TRBJ1-5; D ambiguous. CDR3 length: 17 residues. From germline, CDR1 is DFQATT and CDR2 SNEGSKA (reference sequence). The germline V and J ends were trimmed by 2 bases and 2 bases, with 19 bases remaining between them. CDR3 DNA sequence: TGCAGTGCTAGACCCCCCTACTCGCTTTCTGGCAATCAGCCCCAGCATTTT. Translating gives CSARPPYSLSGNQPQHF.

This clonotype was detected ten times or more. The chain carries TRBV7-9 and TRBJ2-3, with a tentative D call TRBD1 (5 bases). CDR3 length: 15 residues. CDR1 SEHNR and CDR2 FQNEAQ come from the germline V gene (reference sequence). V was clipped by 0 bases and J by 3 bases, with 10 bases between them. This CDR3 is CASSLATRQTDTQYF. For the CDR3, the DNA is TGTGCCAGCAGCTTAGCCACGCGACAGACAGATACGCAGTATTTT.

This clonotype was observed at least ten times. The rearrangement links TRBV6-2 or TRBV6-3 to TRBJ1-4, with TRBD1 as a possible D gene (5 bases). The CDR3 has 12 amino acids. V dropped 10 bases and J dropped 4 bases, with 10 bases sitting between them. Germline assignment: CDR1 MNHEY and CDR2 SVGEGT. CDR3 amino acids: CATRQNNEKLFF. The CDR3 DNA reads as TGTGCCACCCGACAGAATAATGAAAAACTGTTTTTT.

This clonotype occurred many times. The CDR3 spells CASSLGRRDSSHGYTF. The DNA of the CDR3 is TGTGCCAGCTCACTAGGTCGACGGGACAGCTCCCATGGCTACACCTTC. J is TRBJ1-2 and V is TRBV18; 7 bases map to TRBD1. The CDR3 runs to 16 residues. The V gene end was trimmed by 4 bases and the J gene end by 6 bases; junction bases not matched to a gene: 14. Germline V lookup: CDR1 KGHSH, CDR2 LQKENI.

This clonotype was counted ten times or more. The chain has TRBV28 and TRBJ2-7; TRBD2 matches at 10 bases. The CDR3 has 14 residues. The V gene end was trimmed by 3 bases and the J gene end by 5 bases; junction bases not matched to a gene: 4. Germline V lookup: CDR1 MDHEN, CDR2 SYDVKM. The CDR3 DNA sequence: TGTGCCAGCAGTTTTAAGCGGGAGGGGGACGAGCAGTACGTC. Encoded protein: CASSFKREGDEQYV.

The sample holds many counts of this clonotype. This chain uses TRBV2 with TRBJ2-2; weak D call: TRBD2 (5 bases). V lost 2 bases and J 4 bases, leaving 11 bases between the germline ends. The CDR3 sequence is 15 residues long. Germline V lookup: CDR1 SNHLY, CDR2 FYNNEI. CDR3 nucleotides: TGTGCCAGCAGTGAAAGCGGATTCAGCACCGGGGAGCTGTTTTTT. Translation gives CASSESGFSTGELFF.

The chain combines TRBV24-1 with TRBJ2-3, with 11 bases aligning to TRBD1. With 5 bases clipped from V and 6 bases from J, the junction kept 6 bases outside the gene matches. CDR1 and CDR2 (germline): KGHDR, SFDVKD. This CDR3 comprises 15 residues. The CDR3 DNA sequence: TGTGCCACCAGTGCCCTAGGGACAGGGGGTGATACGCAGTATTTT. Its translation is CATSALGTGGDTQYF.

This clonotype was recorded at least ten times. J is TRBJ1-1 and V is TRBV5-6, with TRBD1 as a possible D gene (5 bases). CDR1 is SGHDT, CDR2 YYEEEE, per germline. The V end was cut by 0 bases, the J end by 6 bases, with 15 bases between. CDR3 length: 15 amino acids. The CDR3 here is CASSLATRDDPEAFF. DNA of the CDR3: TGTGCCAGCAGCTTGGCTACCCGGGACGATCCTGAAGCTTTCTTT.

This clonotype has ten or more counts. The genes are TRBV7-3 and TRBJ2-3; 11 bases map to TRBD2. This CDR3 spans 14 amino acids. V was clipped by 4 bases and J by 8 bases; unmatched bases: 5. CDR1 and CDR2 (germline): SGHTA, FQGTGA. CDR3 coding DNA: TGTGCCAGCAGCTCCGGGACTAGCGGCGGTACGCAGTATTTT. This sequence encodes CASSSGTSGGTQYF.

The chain links TRBV7-2 to TRBJ2-7; D not resolved. Trimming shortened V by 4 bases and J by 2 bases, and 9 bases separated the two germline ends. The CDR3 extends over 13 amino acids. Germline CDR1 is SGHTA and CDR2 is FQGNSA. The DNA for the CDR3 is TGTGCCAGCAGCTCCAACTATCCCTACGAGCAGTACGTC. As protein: CASSSNYPYEQYV.

This clonotype has more than one count but fewer than ten. This chain uses TRBV27 with TRBJ2-7; the match to TRBD1 covers 7 bases. The CDR3 has 15 residues. The junction had 18 bases not matched to a gene; V was cut back by 7 bases and J by 9 bases. Germline V gene sequence: CDR1 MNHEY, CDR2 SMNVEV (reference sequence). CDR3 bases: TGTGCCAGCAAACCGACGACAGGGTCCCCACTAGGGCAGTACTTC. Translating it yields CASKPTTGSPLGQYF.

The chain combines TRBV3-1 with TRBJ1-1, with TRBD1 matching over 9 bases. V shed 7 bases and J 3 bases; nucleotides not matched to a gene: 6. CDR3 length: 14 residues. The germline V gene has CDR1 LGHDT and CDR2 YNNKEL (reference sequence). CDR3 sequence reads: CASTVGQGDTEAFF. DNA for the CDR3: TGTGCCAGCACCGTGGGACAGGGAGACACTGAAGCTTTCTTT.

With respect to this clonotype: The final CDR3 position lacks the conserved phenylalanine or tryptophan, pointing to a likely read error. In DNA form, the CDR3 reads TGTGCCAGCAGTCGGGGGGAGAACACTGAAGCTTTCCTT. This codes for CASSRGENTEAFL. This rearrangement joins TRBV3-1 to TRBJ1-1; D possibly corresponds to TRBD1 (5 bases). The CDR3 consists of 13 residues. Germline V gene sequence: CDR1 LGHDT, CDR2 YNNKEL (reference sequence). Trimming stripped 6 bases from V and 1 base from J, with 9 bases between.

This chain joins TRBV27 and TRBJ2-7; 8 bases match TRBD2. With V trimmed by 5 bases and J by 4 bases, 7 bases remained unmatched. The germline V gene encodes CDR1 MNHEY and CDR2 SMNVEV (reference sequence). This CDR3 has 14 amino acids. The CDR3 DNA reads TGTGCCAGCAGTCCTCGGGGGGGGCGGTACGAGCAGTACTTC. Protein: CASSPRGGRYEQYF.